What follows are 24 T cell receptor beta chains derived from one specimen sequenced in a study of PD-1 blockade in classical Hodgkin lymphoma. The time point was: cycle 4 day 1 (C4D1), after 5 to 7 weeks of nivolumab. Following autologous stem cell transplantation, relapse occurred in every patient, and exposure to brentuximab vedotin varied. Negative selection with magnetic separation was used to purify CD4+ T cells from thawed PBMCs. TCRdb's table, derived via immunoSEQ multiplex PCR, lists solely in-frame clones and lacks some. The sample has 25,000 to 35,000 clones; 85% to 90% are singletons. This specimen was CD4+ T cells from blood, taken before the fourth cycle of nivolumab. The receptors here all came from a human donor with classical Hodgkin lymphoma.

CDR3 sequence reads: CASSQPGTAAWHF. In DNA, the CDR3 is TGTGCCAGCAGTCAACCGGGAACCGCTGCCTGGCATTTT. V gene TRBV6-5 combines with J gene TRBJ1-5; D gene unclear. The CDR3 has 13 amino acids. Per the germline V gene, CDR1 is MNHEY and CDR2 is SVGAGI. V lost 5 bases and J lost 15, with 20 bases in between.

This clone was observed once. This chain uses TRBV10-2 with TRBJ1-2; D is uncertain. Germline loops: CDR1 WSHSY, CDR2 SAAADI. V was shortened by 3 bases and J by 5 bases, with 16 bases between the two germline ends. This CDR3 is built from 15 residues. The CDR3 region is CASSEDRAGLYGYTF. The CDR3 region has the DNA TGCGCCAGCAGTGAAGATAGGGCCGGATTATATGGCTACACCTTC.

The J gene is TRBJ1-3, the V gene TRBV14; maybe TRBD1 (5 bases). The CDR3 loop spans 13 amino acids. Germline V lookup: CDR1 SGHDN, CDR2 FVKESK. The ends were cut back, 1 base at V and 14 bases at J, with 15 bases in the middle. The CDR3 DNA reads as TGTGCCAGCAGCCAAGTGCGCAAGGGGTTTGTATATTTT. Residues: CASSQVRKGFVYF.

The V and J genes are TRBV6-4 and TRBJ1-1; D remains unclear. Looked up from germline, CDR1 is MRHNA and CDR2 is SNTAGT. Trimming left V 6 bases short and J 0 bases short, with 8 bases between. This CDR3 has 13 amino acids. Here the CDR3 DNA reads TGTGCCAGCAGGGCTTCCATGAACACTGAAGCTTTCTTT. This sequence encodes CASRASMNTEAFF.

This chain uses TRBV4-1 with TRBJ1-4; perhaps TRBD1 as D (5 bases). Germline V CDR1 and CDR2: MGHRA, YSYEKL. The CDR3 runs 16 residues. The V gene lost 1 base and the J gene lost 8 bases, with 17 bases spanning the gap. CDR3 sequence (DNA): TGCGCCAGCAGCCAAGTACACGGCAGGGTCGGCGAAAAACTGTTTTTT. It codes for CASSQVHGRVGEKLFF.

This chain links TRBV5-1 with TRBJ2-1, with D possibly TRBD2 on 5 matching bases. There are 18 residues in the CDR3. The V and J ends lost 0 bases and 1 base respectively, with 17 bases between them. The germline gives CDR1 SGHRS, CDR2 YFSETQ. The CDR3 reads CASSLVSFAGASYNEQFF. As DNA, the CDR3 is TGCGCCAGCAGCTTGGTCAGTTTTGCGGGCGCATCCTACAATGAGCAGTTCTTC.

This clone was counted once. The chain is built from TRBV6-1 and TRBJ2-7; 12 bases agree with TRBD2. The CDR3 has 16 amino acids. The germline V gene has CDR1 MNHNS and CDR2 SASEGT. J gave up 7 bases and V 2 bases, and 9 bases lay outside the gene matches. CDR3 amino acids: CASSEPPTSGSVEQYF. DNA for the CDR3: TGTGCCAGCAGTGAACCTCCGACTAGCGGGAGTGTTGAGCAGTACTTC.

V gene TRBV5-1 combines with J gene TRBJ2-2; D gene uncertain. Germline CDR1 and CDR2: SGHRS and YFSETQ. Trimming pared 1 base from V and 6 bases from J, leaving 7 bases between. The CDR3 is made up of 13 amino acids. DNA of the CDR3: TGCGCCAGCAGCTTGTCTAGTTCCGGGGAGCTGTTTTTT. Protein: CASSLSSSGELFF.

The chain has TRBV6-5 and TRBJ1-2, with 10 bases that match TRBD1. The CDR3 sequence is 12 residues long. CDR1 and CDR2 (germline): MNHEY, SVGAGI. V shed 10 bases, J shed 5 bases, and the junction held 4 bases outside the gene matches. CDR3 residues: CATSDRGYGYTF. CDR3 in DNA: TGTGCCACCTCGGACAGGGGGTATGGCTACACCTTC.

This chain connects TRBV6-5 to TRBJ2-2; D remains unclear. The germline CDR1 and CDR2 sequences are MNHEY and SVGAGI. V was cut by 7 bases and J by 8 bases, with 8 bases left in between. This CDR3 is 11 amino acids long. The CDR3 coding sequence is TGTGCCAGCACAAACGGGGGGGAGCTGTTTTTT. Translation gives CASTNGGELFF.

There are a few counts of this clone. The chain joins TRBV18 to TRBJ1-6, with D uncertain. Germline V gene lookup returns CDR1 KGHSH and CDR2 LQKENI. Trimming took 2 bases from V and 1 from J, leaving 9 bases between them. CDR3 size: 16 residues. CDR3 protein: CASSPNQGSYNSPLHF. The CDR3 coding sequence is TGTGCCAGCTCACCAAACCAAGGGTCCTATAATTCACCCCTCCACTTT. The variable domain in full, with the rest retrieved from reference TRBV18 and TRBJ1-6, is NAGVMQNPRHLVRRRGQEARLRCSPMKGHSHVYWYRQLPEEGLKFMVYLQKENIIDESGMPKERFSAEFPKEGPSILRIQQVVRGDSAAYFCASSPNQGSYNSPLHFGNGTRLTVT.

The gene calls are TRBV9 and TRBJ2-3; no definite D call. V lost 0 bases and J lost 6, with 2 bases in between. Per germline, CDR1 SGDLS and CDR2 YYNGEE. This CDR3 has 11 residues. The CDR3 DNA is TGTGCCAGCAGCGTAGAGGATACGCAGTATTTT. It translates to CASSVEDTQYF.

The rearrangement uses TRBV7-2 and TRBJ1-6, with 7 nucleotides matching TRBD1. CDR3 length equals 13 residues. V trimming: 5 bases; J trimming: 14 bases; junction bases outside the gene matches: 9. CDR1 and CDR2 from the germline V gene are SGHTA and FQGNSA. CDR3 nucleotides: TGTGCCAGCAGCCCTAGGCAGGGGGTGGCCCTCCACTTT. It codes for CASSPRQGVALHF.

This chain uses TRBV5-1 with TRBJ2-5; a weak D match, TRBD2 (5 bases). This CDR3 has 14 residues. The V end lost 0 bases, the J end lost 4 bases, and 10 bases lay between the germline ends. Germline CDR1 and CDR2: SGHRS and YFSETQ. CDR3 coding DNA: TGCGCCAGCAGCTTGGGTGGGAGCCGAGAGACCCAGTACTTC. The encoded protein is CASSLGGSRETQYF.

The CDR3 loop is CASSSQGRYEQFF. The CDR3 nucleotides are TGCGCCAGCAGCTCACAGGGACGGTATGAGCAGTTCTTC. The V and J genes are TRBV5-1 and TRBJ2-1; the D gene is possibly TRBD1 (6 bases). This CDR3 spans 13 amino acids. CDR1 is SGHRS and CDR2 is YFSETQ in the germline V gene. With 3 bases removed from V and 8 bases from J, the gap between germline ends came to 12 bases. The full variable domain, in which reference TRBV5-1 and TRBJ2-1 provide the parts outside the CDR3, is KAGVTQTPRYLIKTRGQQVTLSCSPISGHRSVSWYQQTPGQGLQFLFEYFSETQRNKGNFPGRFSGRQFSNSRSEMNVSTLELGDSALYLCASSSQGRYEQFFGPGTRLTVL.

The gene calls are TRBV4-1 and TRBJ2-7, with 8 bases lining up with TRBD2. The trim removed 3 bases at V and 5 bases at J, leaving 3 bases unmatched. The CDR3 covers 13 residues. CDR1 MGHRA and CDR2 YSYEKL come from the germline V gene. The CDR3 loop is CASSHLGLDEQYF. The DNA for the CDR3 is TGCGCCAGCAGCCACTTGGGACTAGACGAGCAGTACTTC.

The chain employs TRBV7-9 and TRBJ2-1; no clear D gene. V lost 5 bases and J 6 bases, leaving 5 bases between the germline ends. The CDR3 length is 11 residues. CDR1 and CDR2 (germline): SEHNR, FQNEAQ (reference sequence). CDR3 loop: CASSPFNEQFF. The DNA of the CDR3 is TGTGCCAGCAGCCCCTTCAATGAGCAGTTCTTC.

This chain joins TRBV6-6 and TRBJ2-1; tentative D call: TRBD1 (6 bases). The CDR3 loop spans 16 amino acids. V lost 6 bases to trimming and J lost 0 bases, with 15 bases between them. CDR1 MNHNY and CDR2 SVGAGI come from the germline V gene (reference sequence). The CDR3 region has the DNA TGTGCCAGCAGCATATTGGACAGCAGCTCCTACAATGAGCAGTTCTTC. Protein: CASSILDSSSYNEQFF.

This rearrangement joins TRBV23-1 to TRBJ1-1; no reliable D call. TRBV23-1 is an open reading frame whose function is uncertain. This CDR3 has 10 residues. V dropped 7 bases and J dropped 11 bases, with 11 bases sitting between them. CDR3 sequence (DNA): TGCGCCAGCAAACCGGGAGGGGCTTTCTTT. Translation gives CASKPGGAFF.

The chain couples TRBV7-9 to TRBJ2-1; 8 bases fit TRBD2. Germline V gene data show CDR1 as SEHNR and CDR2 as FQNEAQ (reference sequence). This CDR3 has 16 residues. Unmatched junction bases numbered 14, after V lost 5 bases and J lost 8 bases. CDR3 DNA sequence: TGTGCCAGCAGCGATGTCAGCGGGGGTTCCTGGGATGAGCAGTTCTTC. Translation: CASSDVSGGSWDEQFF.

This clone was detected once. The V gene is TRBV7-2, the J gene TRBJ2-3; D might be TRBD2 (6 bases). Germline assignment: CDR1 SGHTA and CDR2 FQGNSA. The CDR3 contains 14 residues. The V and J ends lost 5 bases and 6 bases respectively, with 15 bases between them. The CDR3 bases are TGTGCCAGCAGCCCGGGACTTAAACCGGATACGCAGTATTTT. This gives the protein CASSPGLKPDTQYF.

The chain couples TRBV6-5 to TRBJ2-5; D uncertain. CDR3 length: 14 residues. Between the trimmed V and J ends, which lost 0 bases and 2 bases, there was a span of 7 bases. Germline lookup yields CDR1 MNHEY and CDR2 SVGAGI. The CDR3 here is CASSYSWKQETQYF. The CDR3 DNA reads TGTGCCAGCAGTTACTCCTGGAAACAAGAGACCCAGTACTTC.

This chain joins TRBV7-8 and TRBJ2-1, with D possibly TRBD1 on 7 matching bases. Looked up from germline, CDR1 is SGHVS and CDR2 is FQNEAQ. The V gene lost 1 base and the J gene lost 4 bases, with 14 bases spanning the gap. This CDR3 has 16 amino acids. Written as DNA, the CDR3 is TGTGCCAGCAGCTTAGGTGGGGGGACAGTATACAATGAGCAGTTCTTC. Its protein product is CASSLGGGTVYNEQFF.

The chain links TRBV4-2 to TRBJ2-7, with D possibly being TRBD2 (6 bases). V shed 4 bases and J shed 5 bases, with 12 bases lying between them. Germline CDR1 and CDR2: LGHNA and YNFKEQ. There are 13 residues in the CDR3. This CDR3 reads CASSRLDTDEQYF. As DNA, the CDR3 is TGTGCCAGCAGCCGACTAGATACAGACGAGCAGTACTTC.